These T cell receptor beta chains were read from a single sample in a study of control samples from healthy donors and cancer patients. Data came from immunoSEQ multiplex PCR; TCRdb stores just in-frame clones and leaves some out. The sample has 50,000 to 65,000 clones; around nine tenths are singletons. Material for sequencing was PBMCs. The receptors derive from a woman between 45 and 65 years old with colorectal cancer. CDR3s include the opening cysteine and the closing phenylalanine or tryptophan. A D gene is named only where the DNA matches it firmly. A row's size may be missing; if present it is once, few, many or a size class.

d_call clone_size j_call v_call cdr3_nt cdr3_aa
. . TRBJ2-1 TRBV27 TGTGCCAGCAGCTCGGGCGTGGTCTGGGACAATGAGCAGTTCTTC CASSSGVVWDNEQFF
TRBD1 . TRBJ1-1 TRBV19 TGTGCCAGTAACGCAAACAGGGGATCTGGCACTGAAGCTTTCTTT CASNANRGSGTEAFF
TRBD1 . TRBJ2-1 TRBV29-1 TGCAGCGCCAAGAGGGGGCTCTCCTACAATGAGCAGTTCTTC CSAKRGLSYNEQFF
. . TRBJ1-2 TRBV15 TGTGCCACCAGCGAGTCGCTACTAGGCTATGGCTACACCTTC CATSESLLGYGYTF
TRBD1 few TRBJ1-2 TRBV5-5 TGTGCCAGCAGCTCCTCCCTACAGGGGAACTATGGCTACACCTTC CASSSSLQGNYGYTF
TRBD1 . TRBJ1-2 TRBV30 TGTGCCTGGAGTGTGGGCGACAGGGGTAGAAATGGCTACACCTTC CAWSVGDRGRNGYTF
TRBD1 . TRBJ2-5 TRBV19 TGTGCCAGTAGTTTCACCGGGACAGGTCTTCAAGAGACCCAGTACTTC CASSFTGTGLQETQYF
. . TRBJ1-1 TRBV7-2 TGTGCCAGCAGCTTAGACAGCTACACTGAAGCTTTCTTT CASSLDSYTEAFF
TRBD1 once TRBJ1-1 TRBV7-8 TGTGCCAGCAGCAGGAGGGACGCAGGGGGAGCTTTCTTT CASSRRDAGGAFF
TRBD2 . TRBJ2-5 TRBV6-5 TGTGCCAGCAGTTCACTAGCGGGACGTGAGACCCAGTACTTC CASSSLAGRETQYF
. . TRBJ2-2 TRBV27 TGTGCCAGCAGTAGGATAGATTCCACCGGGGAGCTGTTTTTT CASSRIDSTGELFF
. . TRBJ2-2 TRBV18 TGTGCCAGCTCACCACAGGAGGGATTAAACACCGGGGAGCTGTTTTTT CASSPQEGLNTGELFF
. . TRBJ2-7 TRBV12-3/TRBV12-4 TGTGCCAGCAATCAGGGGCGGTGGGACGAGCAGTACTTC CASNQGRWDEQYF
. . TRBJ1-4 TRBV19 TGTGCCAGTAGTTTAGGGGCAGGAGAAAAACTGTTTTTT CASSLGAGEKLFF
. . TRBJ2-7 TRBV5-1 TGCGCCAGCAGCGTGCGGACGGACTCCTACGAGCAGTACTTC CASSVRTDSYEQYF
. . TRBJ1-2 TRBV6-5 TGTGCCACCAGCCCGGGGGCTAACTATGGCTACACCTTC CATSPGANYGYTF
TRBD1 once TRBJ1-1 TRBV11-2 TGTGCCAGCAGTTTACGCCAGGGGGCGCGTACTGAAGCTTTCTTT CASSLRQGARTEAFF
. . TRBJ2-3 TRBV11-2 TGTGCCAGCAGCCGAGGCGATTGGGGGGAGGATACGCAGTATTTT CASSRGDWGEDTQYF
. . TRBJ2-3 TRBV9 TGTGCCAGCAGCGTGGGAGCCGTACCTACAGATACGCAGTATTTT CASSVGAVPTDTQYF
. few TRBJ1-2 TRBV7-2 TGTGCCAGCAGCTTGGACAATAACTATGGCTACACCTTC CASSLDNNYGYTF
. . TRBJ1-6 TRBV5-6 TGTGCCAGCAGCTTGAGGGCAGCGAATTCACCCCTCCACTTT CASSLRAANSPLHF
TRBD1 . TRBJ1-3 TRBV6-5 TGTGCCAGCAAAAGGACAGGGGATGGAAACACCATATATTTT CASKRTGDGNTIYF
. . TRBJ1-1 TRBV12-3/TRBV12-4 TGTGCCAGCAGTTTTGAAGGGAACACTGAAGCTTTCTTT CASSFEGNTEAFF
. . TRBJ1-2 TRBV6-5 TGTGCCAGCACCGAGGGTGCCGGTTATGGCTACACCTTC CASTEGAGYGYTF
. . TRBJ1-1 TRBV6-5 TGTGCCAGCCGACGCGGGGAAGGGTCGAACACTGAAGCTTTCTTT CASRRGEGSNTEAFF
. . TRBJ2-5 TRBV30 TGTGCCTGGATATCAGTGGAGACCCAGTACTTC CAWISVETQYF
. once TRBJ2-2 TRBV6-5 TGTGCCAGCAGTTACGAGGGGGTTTTCACCGGGGAGCTGTTTTTT CASSYEGVFTGELFF
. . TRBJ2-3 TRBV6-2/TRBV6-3 TGTGCCAGCAGTTACTGGGCCAATACGCAGTATTTT CASSYWANTQYF
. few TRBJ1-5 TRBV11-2 TGTGCCAGCAGCTTAGATCGGGATCAGCCCCAGCATTTT CASSLDRDQPQHF
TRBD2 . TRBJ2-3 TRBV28 TGTGCCAGCAGCGAGACTAGCTCGCAGTATTTT CASSETSSQYF
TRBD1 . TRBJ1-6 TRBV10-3 TGTGCCATACAGCGGGACAGGTCGTCACCCCTCCACTTT CAIQRDRSSPLHF
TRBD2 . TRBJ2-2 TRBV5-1 TGCGCCAGCAGCAAACTAGCGGCCACCGGGGAGCTGTTTTTT CASSKLAATGELFF
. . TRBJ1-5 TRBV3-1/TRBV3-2 TGTGCCAGCAGCCAAGGGTCAGGGCGAAGCAATCAGCCCCAGCATTTT CASSQGSGRSNQPQHF
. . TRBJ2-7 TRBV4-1 TGCGCCAGCAGCCAAGGGCCAGGCGGGACCGAGCAGTACTTC CASSQGPGGTEQYF
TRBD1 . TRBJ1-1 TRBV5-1 TGCGCCAGCAGCTTGACAGGGGCGAACACTGAAGCTTTCTTT CASSLTGANTEAFF
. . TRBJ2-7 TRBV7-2 TGTGCCAGCAGCTTACCCCTCGGGACCTCCTACGAGCAGTACTTC CASSLPLGTSYEQYF
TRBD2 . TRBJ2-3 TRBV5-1 TGCGCCAGCAGCGTGGGGGGCGGGGGGCCCACAGATACGCAGTATTTT CASSVGGGGPTDTQYF
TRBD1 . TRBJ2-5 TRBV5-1 TGCGCCAGCAGCACAGGGACAGTCCAAGAGACCCAGTACTTC CASSTGTVQETQYF
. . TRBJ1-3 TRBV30 TGTGCCTGGATAAGGCGCTCTGGAAACACCATATATTTT CAWIRRSGNTIYF
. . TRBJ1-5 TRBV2 TGTGCCAGCGTCAGGGATCTCGGTCAGCCCCAGCATTTT CASVRDLGQPQHF
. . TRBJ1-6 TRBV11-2 TGTGCCAGCAGCCCCGACGGGGATAATTCACCCCTCCACTTT CASSPDGDNSPLHF
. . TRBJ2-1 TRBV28 TGTGCCAGCAGTGTCAGCGGGCTTACCTACAATGAGCAGTTCTTC CASSVSGLTYNEQFF
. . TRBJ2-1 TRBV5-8 TGTGCCAGCAGCCCTACGGGTACGATATACAATGAGCAGTTCTTC CASSPTGTIYNEQFF
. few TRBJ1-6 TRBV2 TGTGCCAGCAGTGGTTTTACGTATTCCCTCCACTTT CASSGFTYSLHF
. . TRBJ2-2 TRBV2 TGTGCCAGCAGCCCGGAGTCGGGGAGCTCCGGGGAGCTGTTTTTT CASSPESGSSGELFF
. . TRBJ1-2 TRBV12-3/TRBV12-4 TGTGCCAGCAGTTTGATGGCTAACTATGGCTACACCTTC CASSLMANYGYTF
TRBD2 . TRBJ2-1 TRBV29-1 TGCAGCGCATCGACTAGCGTCCCCTACAATGAGCAGTTCTTC CSASTSVPYNEQFF
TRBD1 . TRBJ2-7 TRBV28 TGTGCCAGCAGCCCGACAGGGACAGCCTACGAGCAGTACTTC CASSPTGTAYEQYF
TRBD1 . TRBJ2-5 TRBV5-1 TGCGCCAGCAGCGCTACCGGGACAGGGGAAGAGACCCAGTACTTC CASSATGTGEETQYF
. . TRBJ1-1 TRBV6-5 TGTGCCAGCAGTTACAATCGGGCTGAAGCTTTCTTT CASSYNRAEAFF
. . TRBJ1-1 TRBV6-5 TGTGCCAGCAGTTACTCGAGGCTGATTAACACTGAAGCTTTCTTT CASSYSRLINTEAFF
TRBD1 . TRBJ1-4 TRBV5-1 TGCGCCAGCAGCTTGGGGGACAGAGAAAAACTGTTTTTT CASSLGDREKLFF
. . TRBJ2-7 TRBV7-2 TGTGCCAGCAGCTTATTCCCGCTAGCCTACGAGCAGTACTTC CASSLFPLAYEQYF
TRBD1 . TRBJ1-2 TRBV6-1 TGTGCCAGCAGTGAAGGGGTACAGGGGGTGTATGGCTACACCTTC CASSEGVQGVYGYTF
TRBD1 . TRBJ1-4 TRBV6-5 TGTGCCAGCAGTTCGGGGGAGACAGGGGTCATCGGAAAACTGTTTTTT CASSSGETGVIGKLFF
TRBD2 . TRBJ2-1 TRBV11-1 TGTGCCAGCAGCTTAATGCGGGGGGACTACAATGAGCAGTTCTTC CASSLMRGDYNEQFF